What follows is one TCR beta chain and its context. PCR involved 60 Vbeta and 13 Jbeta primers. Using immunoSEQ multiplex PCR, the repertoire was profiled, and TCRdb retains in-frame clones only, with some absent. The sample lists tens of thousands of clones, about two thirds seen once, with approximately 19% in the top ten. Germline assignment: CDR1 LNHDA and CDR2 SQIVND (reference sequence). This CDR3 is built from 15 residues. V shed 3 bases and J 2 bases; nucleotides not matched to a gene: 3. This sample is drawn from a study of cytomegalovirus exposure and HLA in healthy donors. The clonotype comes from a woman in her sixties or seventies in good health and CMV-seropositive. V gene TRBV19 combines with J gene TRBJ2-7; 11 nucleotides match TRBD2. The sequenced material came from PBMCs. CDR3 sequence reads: CASSIGTSGTYEQYF. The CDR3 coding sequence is TGTGCCAGTAGTATCGGGACTAGCGGAACCTACGAGCAGTACTTC.